This TCR beta chain was recorded in a study of post-analysis software for immune sequencing data. Study-wide context: Included among the disease courses, which were recorded for the cohort, were relapsing-remitting, secondary progressive and progressive-relapsing multiple sclerosis. Study findings and constraints: With TRBV5-6, TRBV5-1 and TRBV20-1 included, about five TRBV segments were more frequent in patients than in controls.

Every TCR beta cDNA library bore unique molecular identifiers. TCRdb fed the PCR reads into MiXCR, producing one record per CDR3 protein. The sample includes over 700,000 distinct CDR3 sequences, roughly 27% of them seen just once. Details on this clonotype: What it recognizes is unknown.

This CDR3 is 15 amino acids long. Trimming shortened V by 10 bases and J by 2 bases, and 20 bases separated the two germline ends. The sequence was collected from a girl aged 5-17 years with multiple sclerosis. The rearrangement uses TRBV12-3 or TRBV12-4 and TRBJ1-2, with D maybe TRBD1 (5 bases). The sequenced sample was blood. The CDR3 loop reads CATRVRGVNNYGYTF. CDR3 in DNA: TGTGCCACCCGGGTCCGGGGGGTAAACAACTATGGCTACACCTTC.